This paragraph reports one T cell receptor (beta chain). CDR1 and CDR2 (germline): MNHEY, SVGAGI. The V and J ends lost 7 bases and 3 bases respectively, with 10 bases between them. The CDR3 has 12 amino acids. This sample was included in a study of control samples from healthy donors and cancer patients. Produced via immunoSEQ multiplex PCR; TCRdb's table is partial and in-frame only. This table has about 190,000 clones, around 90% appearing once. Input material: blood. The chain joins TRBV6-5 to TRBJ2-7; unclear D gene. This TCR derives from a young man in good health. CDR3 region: CASKVGLYEQYF. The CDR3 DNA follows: TGTGCCAGCAAAGTAGGGCTCTACGAGCAGTACTTC.